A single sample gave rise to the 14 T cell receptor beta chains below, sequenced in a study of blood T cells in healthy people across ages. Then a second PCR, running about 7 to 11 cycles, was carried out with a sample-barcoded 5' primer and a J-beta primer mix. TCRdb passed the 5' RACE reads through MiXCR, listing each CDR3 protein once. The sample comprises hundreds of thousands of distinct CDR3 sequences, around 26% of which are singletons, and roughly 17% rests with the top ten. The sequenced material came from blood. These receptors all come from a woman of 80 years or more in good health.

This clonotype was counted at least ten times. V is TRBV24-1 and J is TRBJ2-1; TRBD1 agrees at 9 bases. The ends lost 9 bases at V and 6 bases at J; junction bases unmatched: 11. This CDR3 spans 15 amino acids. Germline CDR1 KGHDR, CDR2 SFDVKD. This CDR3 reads CATQEGGTGINEQFF. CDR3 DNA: TGTGCCACCCAGGAGGGGGGGACAGGGATCAATGAGCAGTTCTTC.

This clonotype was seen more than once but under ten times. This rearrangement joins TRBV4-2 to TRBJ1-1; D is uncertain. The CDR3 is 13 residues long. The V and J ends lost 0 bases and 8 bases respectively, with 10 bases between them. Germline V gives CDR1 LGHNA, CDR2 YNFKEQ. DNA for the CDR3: TGTGCCAGCAGCCAAGACCAGGCGGCGGAAGCTTTCTTT. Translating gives CASSQDQAAEAFF.

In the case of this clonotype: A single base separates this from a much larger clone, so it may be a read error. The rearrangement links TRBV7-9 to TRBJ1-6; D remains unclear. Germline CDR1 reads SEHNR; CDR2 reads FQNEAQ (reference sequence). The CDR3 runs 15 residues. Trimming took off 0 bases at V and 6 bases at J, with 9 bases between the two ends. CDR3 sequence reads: CASSLAMRSNSPLHF. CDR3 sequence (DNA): TGTGCCAGCAGCTTAGCGATGCGGAGTAATTCACCCCTCCACTTT. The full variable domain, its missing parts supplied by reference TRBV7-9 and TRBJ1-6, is DTGVSQNPRHKITKRGQNVTFRCDPISEHNRLYWYRQTLGQGPEFLTYFQNEAQLEKSRLLSDRFSAERPKGSFSTLEIQRTEQGDSAMYLCASSLAMRSNSPLHFGNGTRLTVT.

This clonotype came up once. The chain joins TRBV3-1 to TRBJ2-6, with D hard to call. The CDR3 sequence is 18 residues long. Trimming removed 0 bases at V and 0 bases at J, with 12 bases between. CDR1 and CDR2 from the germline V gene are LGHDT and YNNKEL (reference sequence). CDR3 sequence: CASSQDRAPSSGANVLTF. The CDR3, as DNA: TGTGCCAGCAGCCAAGATAGGGCACCTAGCTCTGGGGCCAACGTCCTGACTTTC.

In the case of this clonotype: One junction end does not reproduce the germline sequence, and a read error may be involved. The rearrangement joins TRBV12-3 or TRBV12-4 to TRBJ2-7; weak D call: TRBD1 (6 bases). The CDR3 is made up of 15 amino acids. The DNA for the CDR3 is TGTACCAGCAGTATGAGGGACAAGGGACCCTACGAGCAGTACTTC. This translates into CTSSMRDKGPYEQYF.

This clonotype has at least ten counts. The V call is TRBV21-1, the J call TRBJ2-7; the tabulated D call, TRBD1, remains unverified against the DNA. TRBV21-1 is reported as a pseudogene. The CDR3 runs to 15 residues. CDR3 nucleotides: TGTGCCAGCACCCCTATGGACGGAAGCTCCTACGAGCAGTACTTC. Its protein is CASTPMDGSSYEQYF.

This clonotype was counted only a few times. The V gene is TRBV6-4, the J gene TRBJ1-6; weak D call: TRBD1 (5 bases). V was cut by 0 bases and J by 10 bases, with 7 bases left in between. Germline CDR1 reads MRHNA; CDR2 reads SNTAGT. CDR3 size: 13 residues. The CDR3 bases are TGTGCCAGCAGTGACTCGTGGGGCTCACCCCTCCACTTT. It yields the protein CASSDSWGSPLHF.

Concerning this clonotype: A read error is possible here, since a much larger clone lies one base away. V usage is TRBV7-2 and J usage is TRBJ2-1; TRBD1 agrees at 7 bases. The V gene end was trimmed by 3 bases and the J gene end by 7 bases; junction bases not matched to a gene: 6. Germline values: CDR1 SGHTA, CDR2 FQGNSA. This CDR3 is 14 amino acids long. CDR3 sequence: CASSLGRGLNEQFF. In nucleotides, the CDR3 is TGTGCCAGCAGCTTGGGCAGGGGGTTGAATGAGCAGTTCTTC.

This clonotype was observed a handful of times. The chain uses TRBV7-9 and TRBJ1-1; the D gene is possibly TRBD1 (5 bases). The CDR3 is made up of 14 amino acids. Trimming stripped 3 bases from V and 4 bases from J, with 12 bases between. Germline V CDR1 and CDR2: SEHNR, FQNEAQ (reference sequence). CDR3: CASSFDQTATEAFF. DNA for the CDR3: TGTGCCAGCAGCTTTGATCAGACAGCCACTGAAGCTTTCTTT.

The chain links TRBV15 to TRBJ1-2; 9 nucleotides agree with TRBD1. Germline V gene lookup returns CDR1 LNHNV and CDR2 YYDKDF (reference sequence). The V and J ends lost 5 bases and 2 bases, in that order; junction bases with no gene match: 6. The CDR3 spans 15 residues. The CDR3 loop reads CATSGQGTGNYGYTF. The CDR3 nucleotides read TGTGCCACCAGCGGACAAGGGACAGGGAACTATGGCTACACCTTC.

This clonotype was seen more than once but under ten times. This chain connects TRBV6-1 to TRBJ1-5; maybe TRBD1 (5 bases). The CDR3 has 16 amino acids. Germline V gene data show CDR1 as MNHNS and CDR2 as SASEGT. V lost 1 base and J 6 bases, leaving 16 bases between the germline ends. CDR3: CASSEGALSGGQPQHF. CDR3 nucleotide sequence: TGTGCCAGCAGTGAAGGGGCATTATCGGGGGGTCAGCCCCAGCATTTT.

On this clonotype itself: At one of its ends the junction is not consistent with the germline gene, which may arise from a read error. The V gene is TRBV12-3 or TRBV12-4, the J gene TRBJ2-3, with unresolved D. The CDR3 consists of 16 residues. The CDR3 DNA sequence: TGTGCCAGCACTTCTTGGGCCCAGGTTAGCACAGATGCGCAGTATTTT. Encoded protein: CASTSWAQVSTDAQYF.

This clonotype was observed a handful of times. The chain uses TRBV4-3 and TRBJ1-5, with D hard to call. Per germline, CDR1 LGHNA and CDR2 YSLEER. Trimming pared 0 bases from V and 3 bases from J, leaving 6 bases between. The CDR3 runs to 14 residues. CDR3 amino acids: CASSQELHNQPQHF. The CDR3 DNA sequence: TGCGCCAGCAGCCAAGAGTTACACAATCAGCCCCAGCATTTT.

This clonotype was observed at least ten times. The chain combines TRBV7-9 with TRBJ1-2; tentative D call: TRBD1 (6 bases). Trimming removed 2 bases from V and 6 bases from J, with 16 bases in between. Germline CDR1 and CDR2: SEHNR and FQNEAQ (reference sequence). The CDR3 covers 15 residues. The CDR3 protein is CASSLSRRPGDGYTF. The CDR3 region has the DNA TGTGCCAGCAGCTTAAGCCGACGGCCAGGGGATGGCTACACCTTC.